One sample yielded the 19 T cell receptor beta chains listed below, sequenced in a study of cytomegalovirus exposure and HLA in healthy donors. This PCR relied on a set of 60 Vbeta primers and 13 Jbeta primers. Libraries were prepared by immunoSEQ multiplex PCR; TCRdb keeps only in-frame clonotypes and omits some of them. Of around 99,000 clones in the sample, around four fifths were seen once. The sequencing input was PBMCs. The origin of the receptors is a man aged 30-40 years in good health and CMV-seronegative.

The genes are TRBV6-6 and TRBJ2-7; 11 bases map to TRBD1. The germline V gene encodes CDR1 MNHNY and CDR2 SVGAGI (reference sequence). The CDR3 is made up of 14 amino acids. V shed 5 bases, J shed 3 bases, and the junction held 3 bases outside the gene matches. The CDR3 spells CASSPGQGVYEQYF. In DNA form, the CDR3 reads TGTGCCAGCAGTCCGGGACAGGGGGTCTACGAGCAGTACTTC.

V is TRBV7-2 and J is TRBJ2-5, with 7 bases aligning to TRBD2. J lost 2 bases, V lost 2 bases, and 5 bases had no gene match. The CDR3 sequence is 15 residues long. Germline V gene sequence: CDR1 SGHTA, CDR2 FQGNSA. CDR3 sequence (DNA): TGTGCCAGCAGCTTACGGGACTACCCACAAGAGACCCAGTACTTC. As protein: CASSLRDYPQETQYF.

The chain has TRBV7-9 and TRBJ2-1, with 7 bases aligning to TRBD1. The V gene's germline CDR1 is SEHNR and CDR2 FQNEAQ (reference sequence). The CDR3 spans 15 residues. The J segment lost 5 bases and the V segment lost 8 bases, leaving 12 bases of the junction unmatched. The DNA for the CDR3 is TGTGCCAGCCCCCCCGGGACAGAGAAAAACAATGAGCAGTTCTTC. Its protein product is CASPPGTEKNNEQFF.

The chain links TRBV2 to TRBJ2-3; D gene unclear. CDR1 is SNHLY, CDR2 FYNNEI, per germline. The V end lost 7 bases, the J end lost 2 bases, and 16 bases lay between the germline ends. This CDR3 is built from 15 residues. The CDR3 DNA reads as TGTGCCAGCACTAAGCAAGAGGTCATCACAGATACGCAGTATTTT. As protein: CASTKQEVITDTQYF.

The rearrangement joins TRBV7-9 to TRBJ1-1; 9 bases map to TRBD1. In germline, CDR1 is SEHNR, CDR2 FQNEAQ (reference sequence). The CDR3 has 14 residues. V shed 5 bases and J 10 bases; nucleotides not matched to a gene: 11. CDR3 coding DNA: TGTGCCAGCAGCCCATCCGGGACAGGGAGGGGAGCTTTCTTT. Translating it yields CASSPSGTGRGAFF.

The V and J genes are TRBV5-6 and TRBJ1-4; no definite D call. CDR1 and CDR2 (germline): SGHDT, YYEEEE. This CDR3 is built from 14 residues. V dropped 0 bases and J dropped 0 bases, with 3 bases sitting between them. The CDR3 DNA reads TGTGCCAGCAGCTTGGCTCCAACTAATGAAAAACTGTTTTTT. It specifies CASSLAPTNEKLFF.

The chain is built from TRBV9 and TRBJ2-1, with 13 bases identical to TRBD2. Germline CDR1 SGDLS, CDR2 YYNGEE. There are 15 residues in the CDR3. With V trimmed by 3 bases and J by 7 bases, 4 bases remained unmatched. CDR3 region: CASSASGLAGNEQFF. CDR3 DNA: TGTGCCAGCAGCGCCTCGGGACTAGCGGGAAATGAGCAGTTCTTC.

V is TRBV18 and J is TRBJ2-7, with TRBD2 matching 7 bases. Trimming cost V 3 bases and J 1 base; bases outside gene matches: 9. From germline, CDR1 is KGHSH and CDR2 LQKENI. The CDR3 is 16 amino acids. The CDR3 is CASSPIGGGNSYEQYF. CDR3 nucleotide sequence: TGTGCCAGCTCACCTATAGGCGGGGGAAATTCCTACGAGCAGTACTTC.

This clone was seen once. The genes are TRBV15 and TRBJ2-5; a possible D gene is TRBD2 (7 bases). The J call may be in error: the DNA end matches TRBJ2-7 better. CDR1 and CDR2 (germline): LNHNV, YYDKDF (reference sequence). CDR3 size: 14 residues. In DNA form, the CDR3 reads TGTGCCACCAGAGGGGGGGATCAGACCTACGAGCAGTACTTC. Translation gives CATRGGDQTYEQYF.

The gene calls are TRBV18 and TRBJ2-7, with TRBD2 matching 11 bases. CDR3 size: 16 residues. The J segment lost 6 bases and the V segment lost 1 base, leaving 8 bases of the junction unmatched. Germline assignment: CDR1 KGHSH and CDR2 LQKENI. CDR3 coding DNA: TGTGCCAGCTCACCACAGGCCGGTGGGACTAGCGGCGAGCAGTACTTC. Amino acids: CASSPQAGGTSGEQYF.

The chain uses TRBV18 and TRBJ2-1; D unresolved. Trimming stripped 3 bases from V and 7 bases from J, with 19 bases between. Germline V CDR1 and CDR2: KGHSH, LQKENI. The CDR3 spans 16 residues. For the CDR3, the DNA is TGTGCCAGCTCACCGGTCCTCGGCCAAGGAGAGAATGAGCAGTTCTTC. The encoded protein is CASSPVLGQGENEQFF.

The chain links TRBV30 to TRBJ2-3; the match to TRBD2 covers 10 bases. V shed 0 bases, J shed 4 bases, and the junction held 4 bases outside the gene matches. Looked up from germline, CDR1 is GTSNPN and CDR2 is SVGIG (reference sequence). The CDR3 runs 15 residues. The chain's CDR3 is CAWSVLAGSADTQYF. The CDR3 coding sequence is TGTGCCTGGAGTGTACTAGCGGGATCGGCAGATACGCAGTATTTT.

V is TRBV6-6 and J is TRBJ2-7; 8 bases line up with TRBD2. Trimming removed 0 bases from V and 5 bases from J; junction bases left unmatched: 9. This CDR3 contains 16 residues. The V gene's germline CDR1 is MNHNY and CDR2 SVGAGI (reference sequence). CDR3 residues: CASSYSTKGLVHEQYF. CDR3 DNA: TGTGCCAGCAGTTACTCGACAAAGGGACTAGTCCACGAGCAGTACTTC.

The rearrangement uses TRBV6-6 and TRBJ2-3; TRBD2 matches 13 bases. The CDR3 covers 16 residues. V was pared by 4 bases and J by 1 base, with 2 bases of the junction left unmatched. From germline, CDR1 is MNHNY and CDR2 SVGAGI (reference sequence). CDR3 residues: CASSSGLAGGTDTQYF. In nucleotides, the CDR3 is TGTGCCAGCAGTTCTGGACTAGCGGGGGGCACAGATACGCAGTATTTT.

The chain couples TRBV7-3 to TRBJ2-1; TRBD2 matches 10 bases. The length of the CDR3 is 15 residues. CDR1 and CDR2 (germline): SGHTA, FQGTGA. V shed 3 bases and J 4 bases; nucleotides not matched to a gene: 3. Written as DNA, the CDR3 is TGTGCCAGCAGCTTGTTAGCGGGGGGTTACAATGAGCAGTTCTTC. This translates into CASSLLAGGYNEQFF. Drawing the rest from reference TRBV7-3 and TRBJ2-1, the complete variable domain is GAGVSQTPSNKVTEKGKYVELRCDPISGHTALYWYRQSLGQGPEFLIYFQGTGAADDSGLPNDRFFAVRPEGSVSTLKIQRTERGDSAVYLCASSLLAGGYNEQFFGPGTRLTVL.

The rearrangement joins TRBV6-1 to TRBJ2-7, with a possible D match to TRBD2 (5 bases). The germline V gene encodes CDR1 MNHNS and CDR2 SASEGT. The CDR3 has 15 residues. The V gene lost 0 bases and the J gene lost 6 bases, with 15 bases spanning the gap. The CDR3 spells CASSEARLGGLEQYF. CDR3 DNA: TGTGCCAGCAGTGAAGCGAGGCTAGGAGGACTCGAGCAGTACTTC.

CDR3 nucleotide sequence: TGCGCCAGCAGGCCCCCAGGATTCACACCGGGACAGGGGAACTATGGCTACACCTTC. As protein: CASRPPGFTPGQGNYGYTF. The chain has TRBV23-1 and TRBJ1-2; 10 bases are shared with TRBD1. TRBV23-1 is an ORF, with its function uncertain. The CDR3 loop spans 19 amino acids. The ends lost 6 bases at V and 2 bases at J; junction bases unmatched: 18.

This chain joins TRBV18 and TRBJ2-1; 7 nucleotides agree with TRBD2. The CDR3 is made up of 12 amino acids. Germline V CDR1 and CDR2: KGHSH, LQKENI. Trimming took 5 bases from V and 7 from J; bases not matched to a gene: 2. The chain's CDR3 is CASSYSGNEQFF. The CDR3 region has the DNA TGTGCCAGCTCATATAGCGGGAATGAGCAGTTCTTC.

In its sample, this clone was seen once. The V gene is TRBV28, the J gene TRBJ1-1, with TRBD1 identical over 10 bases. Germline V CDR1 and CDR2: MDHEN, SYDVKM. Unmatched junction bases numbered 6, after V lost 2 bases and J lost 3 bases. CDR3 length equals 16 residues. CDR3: CASSLDRGQGDTEAFF. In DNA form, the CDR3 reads TGTGCCAGCAGTTTAGACAGGGGGCAGGGTGACACTGAAGCTTTCTTT.